The source of this TCR beta chain is a study of blood T cells in healthy people across ages. Points from the study as a whole: Researchers judged that diversity estimates from one million T cells fell short of true values. TCR beta diversity per million T cells fell roughly linearly with age.

This clonotype was recorded at least ten times. Antigen: not known. The CDR3 contains 18 residues. Germline lookup yields CDR1 SGHTA and CDR2 FQGTGA. Germline trimming cut 5 bases from V and 6 bases from J; bases unmatched to any gene: 16. Donors were healthy Caucasian individuals from Russia aged about 6 to 90. Sample-barcoded 5' priming and a J-beta primer mix drove a second PCR of roughly 6 to 12 cycles. TCRdb analysed the 5' RACE reads with MiXCR anew, one entry per CDR3 protein. The sample records some 700,000 distinct CDR3 sequences, approximately 39% being singletons. The specimen sequenced was blood. This chain joins TRBV7-3 and TRBJ2-2; TRBD2 matches at 9 bases. This clonotype was sampled from a woman in her sixties or seventies in good health. The CDR3 nucleotides read TGTGCCAGCAGCCTCCCAGTGGATAGCGGGAGTTTATCCGGGGAGCTGTTTTTT. It is translated as CASSLPVDSGSLSGELFF.